The 16 T cell receptor beta chains in this list originate from one sample, sequenced in a study of post-analysis software for immune sequencing data. Study outcomes and limitations: TRBV5-6, TRBV5-1 and TRBV20-1 belonged to a set of a handful of TRBV segments that were more frequent in patients than controls.

Their specific antigens are unknown. The TCR beta cDNA libraries contained unique molecular identifiers. Each CDR3 protein is one row after TCRdb ran MiXCR on the PCR reads. The data contain about 620,000 distinct CDR3 sequences, about 40% of them singletons. Sequenced sample: blood. These receptors all come from a girl aged 5-17 years with multiple sclerosis.

This rearrangement joins TRBV11-3 to TRBJ2-3; possibly TRBD2 for D (6 bases). The germline CDR1 and CDR2 sequences are SGHNT and YENEEA. CDR3 length: 14 amino acids. V was clipped by 3 bases and J by 4 bases, with 11 bases between them. CDR3 DNA sequence: TGTGCCAGCAGCTTCCCGACTAGTGCAGATACGCAGTATTTT. Translating gives CASSFPTSADTQYF.

The chain is built from TRBV12-3 or TRBV12-4 and TRBJ2-5; D not resolved. This CDR3 is 13 amino acids long. V was shortened by 5 bases and J by 5 bases, with 12 bases between the two germline ends. In nucleotides, the CDR3 is TGTGCCAGCAGTCCAAGGAATTCGGAGACCCAGTACTTC. Translated, it gives CASSPRNSETQYF.

Only a few counts were recorded for this clonotype. This chain uses TRBV5-5 with TRBJ2-7, with 8 bases that match TRBD1. CDR3 length: 14 residues. Unmatched junction bases numbered 4, after V lost 0 bases and J lost 5 bases. Germline assignment: CDR1 SGHKS and CDR2 YYEKEE (reference sequence). The CDR3 is CASSLAAGGDEQYF. In nucleotides, the CDR3 is TGTGCCAGCAGCTTGGCTGCAGGGGGCGACGAGCAGTACTTC.

The chain has TRBV11-3 and TRBJ2-5, with 7 bases that match TRBD1. The CDR3 totals 14 residues. From germline, CDR1 is SGHNT and CDR2 YENEEA. V shed 4 bases and J 5 bases; nucleotides not matched to a gene: 7. The CDR3 bases are TGTGCCAGCAGCTCGGACAGGAGAGGGGAGACCCAGTACTTC. As protein: CASSSDRRGETQYF.

The rearrangement joins TRBV3-1 to TRBJ2-3; 13 bases fit TRBD2. Trimming removed 4 bases from V and 5 bases from J; junction bases left unmatched: 6. The CDR3 is 16 amino acids. Germline CDR1 LGHDT, CDR2 YNNKEL (reference sequence). CDR3 sequence reads: CASSPSLAGGRDTQYF. CDR3 coding DNA: TGTGCCAGCAGCCCATCACTAGCGGGGGGGCGAGATACGCAGTATTTT.

This chain connects TRBV20-1 to TRBJ2-1; tentatively, D is TRBD2 (6 bases). The CDR3 consists of 15 residues. Per germline, CDR1 DFQATT and CDR2 SNEGSKA (reference sequence). The V end lost 0 bases, the J end lost 8 bases, and 17 bases lay between the germline ends. The CDR3 DNA reads as TGCAGTGCTAGAGATCGAATCGGGAGTAGGGATGAGCAGTTCTTC. Protein sequence: CSARDRIGSRDEQFF.

The rearrangement joins TRBV29-1 to TRBJ2-5, with 7 positions matching TRBD2. The J call is in doubt because the DNA end fits TRBJ2-7 better. CDR1 is SQVTM and CDR2 is ANQGSEA in the germline V gene. This CDR3 comprises 13 residues. CDR3 nucleotide sequence: TGCAGCGTTGAACTCGGGGAGGGCTACGAGCAGTACTTC. Its protein product is CSVELGEGYEQYF.

The V and J genes are TRBV9 and TRBJ1-1; tentative D call: TRBD1 (6 bases). V dropped 4 bases and J dropped 4 bases, with 20 bases sitting between them. The CDR3 spans 16 residues. CDR1 SGDLS and CDR2 YYNGEE come from the germline V gene. CDR3 in amino acids: CASSPNNPGHCTEAFF. For the CDR3, the DNA is TGTGCCAGCAGCCCTAACAATCCGGGACACTGCACTGAAGCTTTCTTT.

This clonotype was observed a single time. The CDR3 is CASTGLAGDNEQFF. The DNA of the CDR3 is TGTGCCAGCACCGGACTAGCGGGAGATAATGAGCAGTTCTTC. This chain joins TRBV6-5 and TRBJ2-1; 13 nucleotides match TRBD2. The CDR3 covers 14 residues. The ends lost 7 bases at V and 7 bases at J; junction bases unmatched: 4. Germline V gives CDR1 MNHEY, CDR2 SVGAGI.

V usage is TRBV6-6 and J usage is TRBJ2-5, with unresolved D. The J call may be mistaken, given a closer DNA end match to TRBJ2-7. The V gene's germline CDR1 is MNHNY and CDR2 SVGAGI (reference sequence). The CDR3 sequence is 13 residues long. CDR3 DNA: TGTGCCAGCAGTTCCTTGTGGGGATACGAGCAGTACTTC. It yields the protein CASSSLWGYEQYF.

This chain connects TRBV6-1 to TRBJ2-5, with 7 bases identical to TRBD1. The J call is in doubt because the DNA end fits TRBJ2-7 better. The germline gives CDR1 MNHNS, CDR2 SASEGT. The CDR3 extends over 13 amino acids. This CDR3 reads CASSVGQPYEQYF. CDR3 coding DNA: TGTGCCAGCAGTGTGGGACAGCCTTACGAGCAGTACTTC.

This clonotype has a handful of counts. The rearrangement uses TRBV9 and TRBJ2-5, with D uncertain. The CDR3 spans 15 residues. Germline V gene lookup returns CDR1 SGDLS and CDR2 YYNGEE. Trimming removed 0 bases from V and 0 bases from J, with 9 bases in between. The CDR3 DNA reads as TGTGCCAGCAGCGTAGGGATTTCGGACCAAGAGACCCAGTACTTC. Amino acid sequence: CASSVGISDQETQYF.

The chain uses TRBV20-1 and TRBJ2-7; 8 nucleotides agree with TRBD2. The CDR3 length is 15 residues. Germline-derived CDR1 and CDR2 are DFQATT and SNEGSKA (reference sequence). J lost 0 bases, V lost 5 bases, and 9 bases had no gene match. CDR3 nucleotide sequence: TGCAGTGCTGGATCGGCGGGAGGTATCTCCTACGAGCAGTACTTC. Residues: CSAGSAGGISYEQYF.

As for this clonotype: A much larger clone differs from this one at a single base, so this may be a read error. V is TRBV29-1 and J is TRBJ2-1, with TRBD1 matching over 7 bases. Germline CDR1 and CDR2: SQVTM and ANQGSEA. V lost 2 bases and J lost 13; bases outside the gene matches: 11. This CDR3 spans 13 amino acids. In DNA form, the CDR3 reads TGCAGCGTTGAACGAGGGACAGAAGAGACCCAGTTCTTC. Protein: CSVERGTEETQFF.

This chain joins TRBV7-9 and TRBJ2-7, with TRBD1 identical over 7 bases. The CDR3 consists of 15 residues. In germline, CDR1 is SEHNR, CDR2 FQNEAQ (reference sequence). V was clipped by 5 bases and J by 0 bases; unmatched bases: 7. The CDR3 bases are TGTGCCAGCAGCCCTACACAGGGGTACTCCTACGAGCAGTACTTC. Translating it yields CASSPTQGYSYEQYF. The entire variable domain, with the rest obtained from reference TRBV7-9 and TRBJ2-7, is as follows: DTGVSQNPRHKITKRGQNVTFRCDPISEHNRLYWYRQTLGQGPEFLTYFQNEAQLEKSRLLSDRFSAERPKGSFSTLEIQRTEQGDSAMYLCASSPTQGYSYEQYFGPGTRLTVT.

The V call is TRBV2, the J call TRBJ2-1, with D possibly matching TRBD2 (6 bases). Germline V gene sequence: CDR1 SNHLY, CDR2 FYNNEI. The length of the CDR3 is 16 residues. Trimming took 7 bases from V and 9 from J, leaving 25 bases between them. The CDR3 loop reads CASIPNRYGSWVEQFF. Here the CDR3 DNA reads TGTGCCAGCATCCCAAACCGGTACGGGAGTTGGGTTGAGCAGTTCTTC.